Only one count was recorded for the clone carrying this T cell receptor beta chain. Its antigen is unidentified. The data were taken from a study of cytomegalovirus exposure and HLA in healthy donors. General study findings and limits: Accurate predictions that matched the HLA-A and HLA-B alleles of most subjects were reportedly made from TCR beta sequences. Earlier analysis found most TCR beta V segments productive about 90% or about 30% of the time. Both high specificity and high sensitivity reportedly marked the classifier's diagnosis of cytomegalovirus status.

The germline V gene has CDR1 MNHEY and CDR2 SMNVEV (reference sequence). Trimming at V came to 4 bases and at J to 5 bases, leaving 14 bases not matched to a gene. The CDR3 contains 16 residues. The PCR used 60 Vbeta and 13 Jbeta primers. Sequencing was performed with immunoSEQ multiplex PCR; in TCRdb, only in-frame clones are kept and a portion is missing. The data show more than 110,000 clones, 65% to 85% seen once. The sample consisted of PBMCs. The receptor was derived from a man aged 25-45 years in good health and CMV-seronegative. The rearrangement links TRBV27 to TRBJ2-7; 7 positions match TRBD1. The DNA of the CDR3 is TGTGCCAGCAGTTCGCCTCGCTCGAGGGGGCTCGACGAGCAGTACTTC. It is translated as CASSSPRSRGLDEQYF.